One and the same sample provided the 7 T cell receptor beta chains below, sequenced in a study of T-cell reconstitution after alpha-beta-depleted transplantation in children. The authors prepared the TCRbeta library with unique molecular identifiers. One entry per CDR3 protein, called by TCRdb with MiXCR from the PCR reads. In the table there are 450,000 to 600,000 distinct CDR3 sequences, 10% to 15% of which are singletons. The sequencing used PBMCs, mostly from graft donor cells, collected 360 days after TCRalphabeta/CD19-depleted stem cell transplant. The receptors stem from a male patient under 18 who had a stem cell transplant for acute myeloid leukemia, so the T cells may come from the graft donor.

This clonotype has ten or more counts. The chain uses TRBV20-1 and TRBJ2-1; 10 bases match TRBD2. J was trimmed by 3 bases and V by 1 base; bases with no gene match: 12. This CDR3 is 18 amino acids long. Germline V lookup: CDR1 DFQATT, CDR2 SNEGSKA (reference sequence). CDR3 in DNA: TGCAGTGCTAGAGCAAATTTCCTTAGGACTAGCGGCTACAATGAGCAGTTCTTC. This codes for CSARANFLRTSGYNEQFF.

Remarks on this clonotype: Given a much more abundant clone one base away, this may be a read error. The V gene is TRBV29-1, the J gene TRBJ2-3; 8 bases align to TRBD2. CDR3 length equals 14 residues. Per the germline V gene, CDR1 is SQVTM and CDR2 is ANQGSEA. The CDR3 reads CSGRLAPSTYTQYF. The CDR3 DNA sequence: TGCAGCGGCAGACTAGCGCCTAGCACATATACGCAGTATTTT.

The rearrangement links TRBV4-3 to TRBJ1-1, with TRBD1 as a possible D gene (6 bases). The CDR3 is 16 residues long. The V end was cut by 1 base, the J end by 7 bases, with 19 bases between. Germline-derived CDR1 and CDR2 are LGHNA and YSLEER. In DNA, the CDR3 is TGCGCCAGCAGCCAAGGAGCGACAGGCTTTAACGATGAAGCTTTCTTT. Protein: CASSQGATGFNDEAFF.

This clonotype showed up just a few times. The CDR3 is CASSKVVETQYF. The CDR3 nucleotides are TGTGCCAGCAGTAAGGTGGTGGAGACCCAGTACTTC. The rearrangement links TRBV7-2 to TRBJ2-5; D is uncertain. V lost 6 bases and J lost 5, with 10 bases in between. CDR1 is SGHTA, CDR2 FQGNSA, per germline. The CDR3 runs to 12 residues.

This clonotype came up a few times. This sequence joins TRBV5-1 and TRBJ2-1, with 7 bases aligning to TRBD2. The V gene's germline CDR1 is SGHRS and CDR2 YFSETQ. This CDR3 comprises 17 residues. Unmatched junction bases numbered 10, after V lost 4 bases and J lost 0 bases. The CDR3 here is CASSPFGGGPSYNEQFF. In DNA form, the CDR3 reads TGCGCCAGCAGCCCCTTCGGCGGGGGTCCCTCCTACAATGAGCAGTTCTTC.

This clonotype was seen ten or more times. The rearrangement uses TRBV12-3 or TRBV12-4 and TRBJ1-4; D is undetermined. CDR3 length: 12 amino acids. V was shortened by 5 bases and J by 6 bases, with 7 bases between the two germline ends. The DNA for the CDR3 is TGTGCCAGCAGTCCCACGTATGAAAAACTGTTTTTT. Its translation: CASSPTYEKLFF.

V and J are TRBV30 and TRBJ2-4; 8 nucleotides match TRBD2. The CDR3 runs 17 residues. Germline V lookup: CDR1 GTSNPN, CDR2 SVGIG (reference sequence). After removal of 2 bases from V and 1 base from J, the junction contained 10 bases not matched to a gene. In DNA form, the CDR3 reads TGTGCCTGGAGTAAACTAGCGGATGTTGGGGCCAAAAACATTCAGTACTTC. It yields the protein CAWSKLADVGAKNIQYF.